This TCR beta chain was captured by sequencing in a study of sequential checkpoint blockade in melanoma. This clone was detected a few times. Germline CDR1 is MNHEY and CDR2 is SMNVEV (reference sequence). The germline V and J ends were trimmed by 0 bases and 4 bases, with 11 bases remaining between them. CDR3 length equals 15 residues. Clones were sequenced by immunoSEQ multiplex PCR, and TCRdb holds only the in-frame ones, with some missing. In the table there are 9,000 to 10,000 clones, 59% of which are singletons. Treatment noted: randomized to nivolumab then ipilimumab (arm A) or the reverse (arm B). Sorted cells were live CD3+CD8+, lacking CD19 and CD56, from PBMCs.

The sequencing here drew on CD8+ T cells sorted from blood (inferred from file names), taken from a patient given nivolumab and ipilimumab in sequence. The TCR was taken from a human donor with melanoma. The rearrangement joins TRBV27 to TRBJ2-3; D perhaps matches TRBD2 (6 bases). The CDR3 spells CASSLSMGGSDTQYF. The CDR3 DNA reads as TGTGCCAGCAGTTTATCGATGGGGGGTTCAGATACGCAGTATTTT.